This entry describes one TCR beta chain. As yet, its antigen is unknown. The CDR3 has 16 residues. CDR1 is MDHEN, CDR2 SYDVKM, per germline. V was shortened by 1 base and J by 0 bases, with 9 bases between the two germline ends. These data originate in a study of T-cell reconstitution after alpha-beta-depleted transplantation in children. As it was prepared, the TCRbeta library received unique molecular identifiers. TCRdb called the PCR reads again in MiXCR, with one record for every CDR3 protein. This repertoire shows about 210,000 distinct CDR3 sequences, over 15% found once; its top ten account for roughly two fifths. Study-level results: By about two months after transplant, alpha-beta T cells reportedly arose from several hundred graft clones that had expanded. Certain patients had high TCRbeta diversity at day 60, and it came from recipient T cells and thymic progenitors that survived.

J is TRBJ1-4 and V is TRBV28; possible D gene TRBD1, 6 bases. This sequence originates from a male patient aged 2-9 years who had a stem cell transplant for acute lymphoblastic leukemia, so the T cells may come from the graft donor. The input for sequencing was PBMCs, mostly from graft donor cells, taken 360 days after TCRalphabeta/CD19-depleted stem cell transplant. In nucleotides, the CDR3 is TGTGCCAGCAGTTTATCCGGGGGCACAACTAATGAAAAACTGTTTTTT. This sequence encodes CASSLSGGTTNEKLFF.